Below are 29 T cell receptor beta chains sequenced from a single sample in a study of OX40 agonist ivuxolimab in advanced cancers. TCRdb's copy holds only in-frame clones and misses some; the assay was immunoSEQ multiplex PCR. The table records approximately 54,000 clones, 80% to 95% of them present only once. The specimen was CD4+ or CD8+ T cells sorted from blood, collected in a trial of the OX40 agonist ivuxolimab. The source is an adult with an advanced solid tumor such as melanoma, head and neck, liver or kidney cancer.

V usage is TRBV5-1 and J usage is TRBJ2-2, with D possibly matching TRBD2 (6 bases). The CDR3 has 15 residues. The V gene's germline CDR1 is SGHRS and CDR2 YFSETQ. The germline V and J ends were trimmed by 1 base and 8 bases, with 15 bases remaining between them. The CDR3 coding sequence is TGCGCCAGCAGCTTGAGGGACTCCCTCGGTGGGGAGCTGTTTTTT. Its protein is CASSLRDSLGGELFF.

This chain's CDR3 is CASSLITANYGYTF. The CDR3 bases are TGTGCCAGCAGCCTGATAACAGCTAACTATGGCTACACCTTC. This chain connects TRBV5-4 to TRBJ1-2, with D uncertain. This CDR3 has 14 residues. With 4 bases removed from V and 0 bases from J, the gap between germline ends came to 10 bases. Germline V gene data show CDR1 as SGHNT and CDR2 as YYREEE (reference sequence).

J is TRBJ1-3 and V is TRBV5-1; D perhaps matches TRBD1 (5 bases). Germline values: CDR1 SGHRS, CDR2 YFSETQ. CDR3 length: 14 amino acids. V lost 7 bases, J lost 0 bases, and 11 bases lay in between. Here the CDR3 reads CASSDTYSGNTIYF. The CDR3 DNA is TGCGCCAGCTCGGACACCTACTCTGGAAACACCATATATTTT.

V is TRBV5-1 and J is TRBJ1-2; possible D gene TRBD1, 6 bases. The ends were cut back, 4 bases at V and 6 bases at J, with 22 bases in the middle. The CDR3 runs to 16 residues. Germline V gene lookup returns CDR1 SGHRS and CDR2 YFSETQ. The CDR3: CASSRSPGDRNNGYTF. As DNA, the CDR3 is TGCGCCAGCAGCCGCTCACCTGGAGACAGGAACAATGGCTACACCTTC.

The rearrangement joins TRBV5-1 to TRBJ2-3, with 9 bases matching TRBD2. Trimming took 5 bases from V and 3 from J; bases not matched to a gene: 7. CDR1 is SGHRS and CDR2 is YFSETQ in the germline V gene. There are 15 residues in the CDR3. For the CDR3, the DNA is TGCGCCAGCAGGTTTGGCGGGGGGGCTACAGATACGCAGTATTTT. Its translation is CASRFGGGATDTQYF.

J is TRBJ2-3 and V is TRBV6-6, with 7 bases aligning to TRBD2. This CDR3 spans 15 amino acids. Trimming cost V 6 bases and J 6 bases; bases outside gene matches: 12. Germline lookup yields CDR1 MNHNY and CDR2 SVGAGI (reference sequence). The CDR3 region is CASSLQRGGLDTQYF. CDR3 in DNA: TGTGCCAGCAGCCTCCAGCGGGGAGGCCTGGATACGCAGTATTTT.

Regarding this clone: One end of the junction fails to match germline, which may point to a read error. The chain links TRBV4-1 to TRBJ2-7, with 8 bases that match TRBD1. The germline gives CDR1 MGHRA, CDR2 YSYEKL. This CDR3 spans 14 amino acids. The CDR3 nucleotides are TGTGCCAGCAGCCAAGCAGGACAGGGCGGCGAGCAGTACTTC. Translation gives CASSQAGQGGEQYF.

Worth noting for this clone: Distinct nucleotide sequences in the sample also encode this CDR3. The CDR3 protein is CASSLGGSYNEQFF. As DNA, the CDR3 is TGCGCCAGCAGCCTGGGGGGCTCCTACAATGAGCAGTTCTTC. The J gene is TRBJ2-1, the V gene TRBV5-1, with a tentative D call TRBD2 (6 bases). The ends were cut back, 4 bases at V and 0 bases at J, with 8 bases in the middle. The CDR3 covers 14 residues. Germline V lookup: CDR1 SGHRS, CDR2 YFSETQ.

The chain combines TRBV18 with TRBJ1-4; no reliable D call. CDR1 is KGHSH and CDR2 is LQKENI in the germline V gene. The V end lost 5 bases, the J end lost 5 bases, and 12 bases lay between the germline ends. This CDR3 contains 14 residues. The chain's CDR3 is CASSLAVGNEKLFF. DNA for the CDR3: TGTGCCAGCTCATTGGCCGTAGGGAATGAAAAACTGTTTTTT. The whole variable domain, filled in from reference TRBV18 and TRBJ1-4, reads NAGVMQNPRHLVRRRGQEARLRCSPMKGHSHVYWYRQLPEEGLKFMVYLQKENIIDESGMPKERFSAEFPKEGPSILRIQQVVRGDSAAYFCASSLAVGNEKLFFGSGTQLSVL.

J is TRBJ1-4 and V is TRBV21-1; the table's D call of TRBD1 was not tested on the DNA. TRBV21-1 is a documented pseudogene. The CDR3 loop spans 15 amino acids. The CDR3 here is CASSTTGGANEKLFF. The CDR3, as DNA: TGTGCCAGCAGCACTACAGGTGGCGCTAATGAAAAACTGTTTTTT.

The V call is TRBV5-1, the J call TRBJ2-1; D remains unclear. CDR3 length: 15 residues. V dropped 0 bases and J dropped 0 bases, with 7 bases sitting between them. Per the germline V gene, CDR1 is SGHRS and CDR2 is YFSETQ. The CDR3: CASSLAESSYNEQFF. CDR3 nucleotide sequence: TGCGCCAGCAGCTTGGCGGAGAGCTCCTACAATGAGCAGTTCTTC. The whole variable domain, remainder taken from reference TRBV5-1 and TRBJ2-1, is KAGVTQTPRYLIKTRGQQVTLSCSPISGHRSVSWYQQTPGQGLQFLFEYFSETQRNKGNFPGRFSGRQFSNSRSEMNVSTLELGDSALYLCASSLAESSYNEQFFGPGTRLTVL.

The J gene is TRBJ2-6, the V gene TRBV28, with 8 bases lining up with TRBD2. Trimming at V came to 2 bases and at J to 4 bases, leaving 4 bases not matched to a gene. The CDR3 totals 16 residues. CDR1 is MDHEN, CDR2 SYDVKM, per germline. CDR3 nucleotide sequence: TGTGCCAGCAGTTTAGGCGGGGGGACAGGGGCCAACGTCCTGACTTTC. Translation: CASSLGGGTGANVLTF.

The chain has TRBV29-1 and TRBJ2-5, with 7 bases that match TRBD1. From germline, CDR1 is SQVTM and CDR2 ANQGSEA. J gave up 5 bases and V 6 bases, and 12 bases lay outside the gene matches. The CDR3 is 14 amino acids. In DNA form, the CDR3 reads TGCAGCGTGGCCCCACAGGGGAAGGTGGAGACCCAGTACTTC. Its translation is CSVAPQGKVETQYF.

In the case of this clone: An end of the junction does not agree with germline; a read error may underlie this. The gene calls are TRBV19 and TRBJ1-1, with a tentative D call TRBD1 (5 bases). Germline V lookup: CDR1 LNHDA, CDR2 SQIVND (reference sequence). This CDR3 has 14 amino acids. This CDR3 is CASSRKGVNSEAFF. CDR3 DNA: TGTGCCAGTAGTAGGAAAGGGGTGAACTCTGAAGCTTTCTTT. Full variable domain (missing parts from reference TRBV19 and TRBJ1-1): DGGITQSPKYLFRKEGQNVTLSCEQNLNHDAMYWYRQDPGQGLRLIYYSQIVNDFQKGDIAEGYSVSREKKESFPLTVTSAQKNPTAFYLCASSRKGVNSEAFFGQGTRLTVV.

The chain carries TRBV9 and TRBJ2-2, with 10 bases matching TRBD2. Losses at the gene ends were 3 bases for V and 2 bases for J; bases not matched to a gene: 13. CDR1 is SGDLS and CDR2 is YYNGEE in the germline V gene. This CDR3 comprises 19 residues. DNA for the CDR3: TGTGCCAGCAGCGCTGGTGTGAGGGCTAGCGGGGGTAACACCGGGGAGCTGTTTTTT. Its translation: CASSAGVRASGGNTGELFF.

The V and J genes are TRBV7-9 and TRBJ2-1, with 11 nucleotides matching TRBD2. The V segment lost 3 bases and the J segment 15 bases; nucleotides outside the gene matches: 10. Germline V gives CDR1 SEHNR, CDR2 FQNEAQ (reference sequence). This CDR3 contains 14 residues. CDR3: CASSLGLAAPPRFF. The CDR3 DNA sequence: TGTGCCAGCAGCTTGGGACTAGCGGCTCCTCCTCGGTTCTTC.

The chain is built from TRBV10-2 and TRBJ2-2; weak D call: TRBD2 (5 bases). CDR1 and CDR2 from the germline V gene are WSHSY and SAAADI. Trimming took off 7 bases at V and 8 bases at J, with 14 bases between the two ends. The CDR3 is 13 residues long. In DNA, the CDR3 is TGCGCCAGCACGCCCTCTCGGGGAGGGGAGCTGTTTTTT. Encoded protein: CASTPSRGGELFF.

The rearrangement joins TRBV27 to TRBJ1-6, with a possible D match to TRBD1 (6 bases). The CDR3 is made up of 18 amino acids. The V gene's germline CDR1 is MNHEY and CDR2 SMNVEV (reference sequence). Trimming pared 6 bases from V and 0 bases from J, leaving 18 bases between. CDR3 protein: CASSPNRDPLSYNSPLHF. CDR3 in DNA: TGTGCCAGCAGCCCGAACAGGGATCCCCTCTCCTATAATTCACCCCTCCACTTT.

This clone is a singleton in its sample. The rearrangement links TRBV5-5 to TRBJ2-2; TRBD1 is a possible D gene (6 bases). V shed 3 bases and J shed 4 bases, with 16 bases lying between them. The CDR3 totals 16 residues. CDR1 SGHKS and CDR2 YYEKEE come from the germline V gene (reference sequence). CDR3 in DNA: TGTGCCAGCAGCTCCTATCCCGGACAGACCACCGGGGAGCTGTTTTTT. Amino acid sequence: CASSSYPGQTTGELFF.

The chain employs TRBV7-6 and TRBJ2-7, with TRBD2 identical over 7 bases. The ends lost 5 bases at V and 6 bases at J; junction bases unmatched: 7. Looked up from germline, CDR1 is SGHVS and CDR2 is FNYEAQ. There are 13 residues in the CDR3. In nucleotides, the CDR3 is TGTGCCAGCAGCGGCACTACTAGCGCCGAGCAGTACTTC. Its protein product is CASSGTTSAEQYF.

The chain recombines TRBV5-6 with TRBJ2-3; D call uncertain. Germline V gene lookup returns CDR1 SGHDT and CDR2 YYEEEE. Trimming removed 4 bases at V and 0 bases at J, with 9 bases between. This CDR3 region has 14 residues. CDR3 nucleotides: TGTGCCAGCAGCATAGTGGGGAGCACAGATACGCAGTATTTT. Encoded protein: CASSIVGSTDTQYF.

As regards this clone: The sample carries other DNA sequences with the same CDR3. V is TRBV18 and J is TRBJ1-5, with a possible D match to TRBD1 (5 bases). V dropped 1 base and J dropped 2 bases, with 12 bases sitting between them. This CDR3 spans 16 amino acids. In germline, CDR1 is KGHSH, CDR2 LQKENI. The CDR3 DNA is TGTGCCAGCTCACCACTCGGGGGATGGGGCAATCAGCCCCAGCATTTT. Protein: CASSPLGGWGNQPQHF.

The V call is TRBV20-1, the J call TRBJ1-2; D remains unclear. The CDR3 consists of 10 residues. Germline V gene sequence: CDR1 DFQATT, CDR2 SNEGSKA (reference sequence). The CDR3 sequence is CRPENYGYTF. CDR3 in DNA: TGCAGGCCAGAAAACTATGGCTACACCTTC.

The rearrangement uses TRBV18 and TRBJ2-5, with 8 bases fitting TRBD1. V was pared by 0 bases and J by 2 bases, with 2 bases of the junction left unmatched. Germline lookup yields CDR1 KGHSH and CDR2 LQKENI. The CDR3 spans 15 residues. The CDR3 DNA is TGTGCCAGCTCACCACCGGGACAGGCACAAGAGACCCAGTACTTC. This codes for CASSPPGQAQETQYF. The full variable domain, its missing parts supplied by reference TRBV18 and TRBJ2-5, is NAGVMQNPRHLVRRRGQEARLRCSPMKGHSHVYWYRQLPEEGLKFMVYLQKENIIDESGMPKERFSAEFPKEGPSILRIQQVVRGDSAAYFCASSPPGQAQETQYFGPGTRLLVL.

The rearrangement joins TRBV10-1 to TRBJ2-3, with D possibly called TRBD1 or TRBD2 (5 bases each). V gave up 5 bases and J gave up 6 bases, with 15 bases separating them. The CDR3 loop spans 14 amino acids. CDR1 is WNHNN, CDR2 SYGVQD, per germline (reference sequence). As DNA, the CDR3 is TGCGCCAGCAGTTCTCAAGGGACCCCCGATACGCAGTATTTT. It encodes CASSSQGTPDTQYF.

This chain joins TRBV7-8 and TRBJ2-5; possible D gene TRBD1, 6 bases. Trimming pared 0 bases from V and 4 bases from J, leaving 12 bases between. The CDR3 totals 15 residues. The germline CDR1 and CDR2 sequences are SGHVS and FQNEAQ. Here the CDR3 DNA reads TGTGCCAGCAGCTTAGCATGGGGGCGGCCAGAGACCCAGTACTTC. Amino acid sequence: CASSLAWGRPETQYF.

The chain employs TRBV28 and TRBJ2-3, with D possibly called TRBD1 or TRBD2 (6 bases each). This CDR3 is 15 amino acids long. Germline CDR1 reads MDHEN; CDR2 reads SYDVKM. V lost 7 bases and J 4 bases, leaving 18 bases between the germline ends. The DNA for the CDR3 is TGTGCCAGCAAAGGGGGGACACCTACCGCAGATACGCAGTATTTT. Translation gives CASKGGTPTADTQYF.

The J gene is TRBJ1-4, the V gene TRBV29-1; TRBD1 agrees at 7 bases. J gave up 7 bases and V 6 bases, and 11 bases lay outside the gene matches. The V gene's germline CDR1 is SQVTM and CDR2 ANQGSEA. The CDR3 spans 14 residues. The CDR3 here is CSVTTGADSEKLFF. CDR3 bases: TGCAGCGTCACCACAGGGGCAGATAGTGAAAAACTGTTTTTT.

This clone has a handful of counts. The rearrangement joins TRBV7-2 to TRBJ2-7; 16 bases align to TRBD2. The CDR3 loop spans 18 amino acids. V dropped 4 bases and J dropped 3; count of bases not matched to a gene: 9. Germline V gives CDR1 SGHTA, CDR2 FQGNSA. The CDR3 DNA follows: TGTGCCAGCAGCTCGGGGACTAGCGGGAGGGCGATGGGCTACGAGCAGTACTTC. Amino acid sequence: CASSSGTSGRAMGYEQYF.